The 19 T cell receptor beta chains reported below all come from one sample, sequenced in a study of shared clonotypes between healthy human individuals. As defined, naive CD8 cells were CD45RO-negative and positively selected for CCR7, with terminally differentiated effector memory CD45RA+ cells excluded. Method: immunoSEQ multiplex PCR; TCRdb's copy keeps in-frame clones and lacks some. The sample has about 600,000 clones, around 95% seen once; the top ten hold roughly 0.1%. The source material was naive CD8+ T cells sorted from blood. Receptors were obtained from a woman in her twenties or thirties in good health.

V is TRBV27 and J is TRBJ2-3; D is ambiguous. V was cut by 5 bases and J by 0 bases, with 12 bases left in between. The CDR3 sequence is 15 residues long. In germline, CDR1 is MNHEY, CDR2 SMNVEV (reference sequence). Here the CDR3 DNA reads TGTGCCAGCAGTCCCCTCCGGTCTAGCACAGATACGCAGTATTTT. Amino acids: CASSPLRSSTDTQYF.

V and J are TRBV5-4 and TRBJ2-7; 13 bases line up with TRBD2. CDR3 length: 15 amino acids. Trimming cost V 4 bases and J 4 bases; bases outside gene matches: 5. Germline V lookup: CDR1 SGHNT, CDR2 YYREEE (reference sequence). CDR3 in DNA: TGTGCCAGCAGCCACGGACTAGCGGGAGTTTACGAGCAGTACTTC. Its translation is CASSHGLAGVYEQYF.

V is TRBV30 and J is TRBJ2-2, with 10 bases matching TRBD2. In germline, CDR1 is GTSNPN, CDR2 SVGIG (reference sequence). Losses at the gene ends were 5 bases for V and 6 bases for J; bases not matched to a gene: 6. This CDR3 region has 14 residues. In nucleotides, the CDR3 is TGTGCCTGGTTACTAGCGGGATGGCCCGGGGAGCTGTTTTTT. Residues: CAWLLAGWPGELFF.

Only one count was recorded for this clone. The CDR3 DNA follows: TGTGCCAGCAGCTTTACAGGGGAGGGTGCTGAAGCTTTCTTT. This encodes CASSFTGEGAEAFF. This rearrangement joins TRBV5-4 to TRBJ1-1, with 7 bases aligning to TRBD1. This CDR3 comprises 14 residues. Germline-derived CDR1 and CDR2 are SGHNT and YYREEE (reference sequence). V lost 2 bases to trimming and J lost 6 bases; unmatched junction nucleotides: 7.

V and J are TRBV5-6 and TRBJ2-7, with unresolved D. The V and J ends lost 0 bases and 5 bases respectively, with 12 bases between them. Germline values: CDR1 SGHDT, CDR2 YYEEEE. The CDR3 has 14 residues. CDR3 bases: TGTGCCAGCAGCTTGGACTTGGTCCCCCACGAGCAGTACTTC. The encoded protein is CASSLDLVPHEQYF.

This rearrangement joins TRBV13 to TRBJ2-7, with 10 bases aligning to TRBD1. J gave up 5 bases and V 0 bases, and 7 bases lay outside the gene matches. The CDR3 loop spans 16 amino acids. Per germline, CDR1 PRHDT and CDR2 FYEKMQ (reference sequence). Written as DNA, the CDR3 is TGTGCCAGCAGCTTAGGGCCGGGACAGGGGACGAACGAGCAGTACTTC. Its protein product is CASSLGPGQGTNEQYF.

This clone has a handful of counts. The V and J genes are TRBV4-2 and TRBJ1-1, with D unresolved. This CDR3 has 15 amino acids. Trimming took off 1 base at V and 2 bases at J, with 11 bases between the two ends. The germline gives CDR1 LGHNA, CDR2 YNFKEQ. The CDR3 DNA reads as TGTGCCAGCAGCCAAGTCCCAGGCGGCAACACTGAAGCTTTCTTT. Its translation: CASSQVPGGNTEAFF.

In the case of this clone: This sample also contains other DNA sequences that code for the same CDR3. In nucleotides, the CDR3 is TGTGCCAGCAGTTTCGGGGGGGAGACCCAGTACTTC. It encodes CASSFGGETQYF. The genes are TRBV28 and TRBJ2-5; 7 positions agree with TRBD2. This CDR3 region has 12 residues. Germline values: CDR1 MDHEN, CDR2 SYDVKM. V was pared by 3 bases and J by 5 bases, with 0 bases of the junction left unmatched.

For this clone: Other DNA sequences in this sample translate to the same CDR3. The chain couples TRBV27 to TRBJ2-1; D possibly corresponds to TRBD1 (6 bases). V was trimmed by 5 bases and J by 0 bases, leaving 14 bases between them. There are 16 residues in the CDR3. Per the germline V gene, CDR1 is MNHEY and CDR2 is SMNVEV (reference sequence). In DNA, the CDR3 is TGTGCCAGCAGTCCACGTCAGGGGAGCTCCTACAATGAGCAGTTCTTC. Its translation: CASSPRQGSSYNEQFF.

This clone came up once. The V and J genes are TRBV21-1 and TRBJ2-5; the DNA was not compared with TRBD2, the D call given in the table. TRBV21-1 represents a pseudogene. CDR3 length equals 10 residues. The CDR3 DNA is TGTGCCAGGAGAATGGAGACCCAGTACTTC. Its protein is CARRMETQYF.

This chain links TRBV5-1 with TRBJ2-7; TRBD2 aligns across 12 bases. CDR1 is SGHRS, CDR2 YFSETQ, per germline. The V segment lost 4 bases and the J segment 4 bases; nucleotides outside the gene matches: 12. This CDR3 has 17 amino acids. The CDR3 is CASSPGLAGRGPYEQYF. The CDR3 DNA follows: TGCGCCAGCAGCCCAGGACTAGCGGGGCGAGGGCCGTACGAGCAGTACTTC.

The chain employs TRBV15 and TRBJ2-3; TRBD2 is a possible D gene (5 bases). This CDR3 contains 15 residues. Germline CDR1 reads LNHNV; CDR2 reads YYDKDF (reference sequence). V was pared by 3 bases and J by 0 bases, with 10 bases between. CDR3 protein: CATSSVRASTDTQYF. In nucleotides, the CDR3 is TGTGCCACCAGCAGTGTGAGGGCTAGCACAGATACGCAGTATTTT. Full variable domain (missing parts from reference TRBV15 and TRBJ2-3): DAMVIQNPRYQVTQFGKPVTLSCSQTLNHNVMYWYQQKSSQAPKLLFHYYDKDFNNEADTPDNFQSRRPNTSFCFLDIRSPGLGDTAMYLCATSSVRASTDTQYFGPGTRLTVL.

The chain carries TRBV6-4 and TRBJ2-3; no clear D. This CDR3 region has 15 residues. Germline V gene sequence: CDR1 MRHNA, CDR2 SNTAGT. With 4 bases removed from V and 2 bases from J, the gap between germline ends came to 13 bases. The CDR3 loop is CASSVNCRVTDTQYF. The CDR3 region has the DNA TGTGCCAGCAGTGTTAACTGCCGCGTCACAGATACGCAGTATTTT.

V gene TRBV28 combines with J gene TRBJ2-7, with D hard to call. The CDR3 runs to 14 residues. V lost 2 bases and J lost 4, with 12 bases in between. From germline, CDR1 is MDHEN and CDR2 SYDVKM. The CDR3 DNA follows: TGTGCCAGCAGTTTAACCCCAGACACGTACGAGCAGTACTTC. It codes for CASSLTPDTYEQYF. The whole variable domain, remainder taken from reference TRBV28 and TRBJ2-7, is DVKVTQSSRYLVKRTGEKVFLECVQDMDHENMFWYRQDPGLGLRLIYFSYDVKMKEKGDIPEGYSVSREKKERFSLILESASTNQTSMYLCASSLTPDTYEQYFGPGTRLTVT.

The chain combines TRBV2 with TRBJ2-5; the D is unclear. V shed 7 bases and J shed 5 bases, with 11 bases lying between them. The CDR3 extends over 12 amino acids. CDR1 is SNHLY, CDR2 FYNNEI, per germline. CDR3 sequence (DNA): TGTGCCAGCAACCCACTCAGGGAGACCCAGTACTTC. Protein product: CASNPLRETQYF. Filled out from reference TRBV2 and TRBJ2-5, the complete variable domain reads EPEVTQTPSHQVTQMGQEVILRCVPISNHLYFYWYRQILGQKVEFLVSFYNNEISEKSEIFDDQFSVERPDGSNFTLKIRSTKLEDSAMYFCASNPLRETQYFGPGTRLLVL.

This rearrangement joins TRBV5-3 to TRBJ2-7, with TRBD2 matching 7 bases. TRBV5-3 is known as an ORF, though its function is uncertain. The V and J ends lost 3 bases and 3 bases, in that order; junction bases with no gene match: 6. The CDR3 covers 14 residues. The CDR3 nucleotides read TGTGCCAGAAGCTCCAAGACTAGCAGCTACGAGCAGTACTTC. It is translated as CARSSKTSSYEQYF.

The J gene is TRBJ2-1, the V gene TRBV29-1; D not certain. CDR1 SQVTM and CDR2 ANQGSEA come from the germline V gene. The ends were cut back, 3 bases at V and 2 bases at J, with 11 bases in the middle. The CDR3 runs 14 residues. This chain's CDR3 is CSVDADGAYNEQFF. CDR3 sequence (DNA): TGCAGCGTTGACGCGGACGGCGCCTACAATGAGCAGTTCTTC.

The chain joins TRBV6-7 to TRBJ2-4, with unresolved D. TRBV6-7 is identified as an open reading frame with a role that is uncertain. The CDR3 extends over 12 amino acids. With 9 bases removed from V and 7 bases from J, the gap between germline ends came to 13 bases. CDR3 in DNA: TGTGCCAGGGGTCCGAGAGCGAACATTCAGTACTTC. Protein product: CARGPRANIQYF.

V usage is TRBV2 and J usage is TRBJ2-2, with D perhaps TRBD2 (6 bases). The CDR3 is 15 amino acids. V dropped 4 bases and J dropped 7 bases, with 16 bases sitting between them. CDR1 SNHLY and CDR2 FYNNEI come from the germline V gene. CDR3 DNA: TGTGCCAGCAGTGTAGGAGGGGATGGGGGCGGGGAGCTGTTTTTT. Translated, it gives CASSVGGDGGGELFF.